Listed here are 25 T cell receptor beta chains from one sample, sequenced in a study of tissue T cells after allogeneic stem cell transplantation. Time point indicated: mouse harvest day 14 after allogeneic transplant. Each mouse received 10^7 T-cell-depleted marrow cells plus 10^6 splenic CD5+ T cells by tail vein. The assay was immunoSEQ multiplex PCR, and TCRdb's table has in-frame clones only and misses some. The sample includes some 5,700 clones, 45% seen only once; the top ten take 13% to 15%. Sequenced material: gut tissue. The receptor set was obtained from a female BALB/c mouse given C57BL/6 T cells with graft-versus-host disease after an allogeneic hematopoietic cell transplant.

Details on this clone: A junction boundary mismatches the germline segment, possibly from a read error. Gene names follow the mouse nomenclature. The observed sequence ends 1 residue before the CDR3 terminus, with the missing tail filled in from the germline J gene. The gene calls are TRBV15 and TRBJ2-1; 8 nucleotides agree with TRBD2. This CDR3 spans 14 amino acids. Germline V gives CDR1 SGHND, CDR2 FRSKSL. This CDR3 reads CASSYDWGYTEQFF. CDR3 DNA, as far as it was read: TGTGCCAGCAGCTACGACTGGGGCTATACTGAGCAGTTC.

This clone was seen a handful of times. Any gene name here is a mouse gene name. The read falls 1 residue short of the CDR3 end, and the missing part is taken from the germline J gene. The V gene is TRBV16, the J gene TRBJ2-7; either TRBD1 or TRBD2 may supply D (5 bases each). Trimming took 0 bases from V and 3 from J, leaving 12 bases between them. Germline loops: CDR1 SGHSA, CDR2 FRNQAP. This CDR3 spans 15 amino acids. CDR3 residues: CASSLDSRGLYEQYF. The part of the CDR3 DNA that was read is TGTGCAAGCAGCTTAGATTCCCGGGGCCTCTATGAACAGTAC.

Worth noting for this clone: The gene names here belong to mouse. The missing CDR3 end, 1 residue past where the read stops, is filled in from the germline J gene. This chain links TRBV23 with TRBJ2-1. Looked up from germline, CDR1 is KGHTA and CDR2 is FQNQQP. This CDR3 is 14 amino acids long. Partial CDR3 DNA: TGCTCCAGCAGTCCGGGATCCAACTATGCTGAGCAGTTC. It translates to CSSSPGSNYAEQF. The CDR3 as a whole reads CSSSPGSNYAEQFF.

As concerns this clone: Gene names are mouse gene names. The read halts 1 residue ahead of the CDR3 end, with the missing end drawn from the germline J gene. The V call is TRBV5, the J call TRBJ2-7; 13 bases fit TRBD2. The V gene's germline CDR1 is LGHNA and CDR2 YNLKQL (reference sequence). V was clipped by 1 base and J by 6 bases; unmatched bases: 3. The CDR3 is made up of 15 amino acids. The covered CDR3 bases are TGTGCCAGCAGCCAAGGGACTGGGGGGGCGCTTGAACAGTAC. Residues: CASSQGTGGALEQY. From start to end, the CDR3 is CASSQGTGGALEQYF.

Remarks on this clone: Germline and genes: mouse. The CDR3: CASSLQYNSPLYF. The DNA read from the CDR3 is TGTGCCAGCAGTCTCCAGTATAATTCGCCCCTCTAC. The chain combines TRBV26 with TRBJ1-6; no clear D gene. From the germline J gene comes the end of the CDR3, since the read stops 1 residue before it. Being an ORF, TRBJ1-6 has a function that is uncertain. There are 13 residues in the CDR3. Trimming stripped 3 bases from V and 4 bases from J, with 4 bases between. CDR1 and CDR2 from the germline V gene are KGHPV and FQNQEV (reference sequence).

Comment on this clone: Here the gene names and germline are mouse. The sequenced fragment ends 1 residue before the CDR3 boundary, so the rest is inferred from the germline J gene. The V call is TRBV26, the J call TRBJ1-1, with TRBD1 as a possible D gene (5 bases). Looked up from germline, CDR1 is KGHPV and CDR2 is FQNQEV (reference sequence). The CDR3 runs 15 residues. Trimming shortened V by 6 bases and J by 3 bases, and 17 bases separated the two germline ends. CDR3 loop: CASRPGTGGDTEVFF. Incomplete CDR3 DNA: TGTGCCAGCAGACCCGGGACGGGAGGGGACACAGAAGTCTTC.

This clone has only a few counts. Any gene name here is a mouse gene name. Coverage ceases 1 residue before the CDR3 finishes, and the germline J gene fills in the end. The chain recombines TRBV16 with TRBJ2-7; TRBD1 matches 7 bases. The V gene end was trimmed by 3 bases and the J gene end by 6 bases; junction bases not matched to a gene: 2. The CDR3 totals 12 residues. Per the germline V gene, CDR1 is SGHSA and CDR2 is FRNQAP. The part of the CDR3 DNA that was read is TGTGCAAGCAGCTTCACAGGGGCTGAACAGTAC. Encoded protein: CASSFTGAEQY. The CDR3 in its entirety is CASSFTGAEQYF.

By its share, this clone is medium-sized. Gene names are mouse gene names. The read ends 1 residue early relative to the CDR3; the germline J gene fills the gap. V gene TRBV26 combines with J gene TRBJ2-7, with 8 bases that match TRBD2. The CDR3 totals 12 residues. Germline loops: CDR1 KGHPV, CDR2 FQNQEV (reference sequence). Unmatched junction bases numbered 2, after V lost 5 bases and J lost 5 bases. The sequenced part of the CDR3 DNA is TGTGCCAGCAGTTTCTGGGGGGATGAACAGTAC. The encoded protein is CASSFWGDEQY. The whole CDR3 sequence reads CASSFWGDEQYF.

This clone was seen once. Genes and germline are mouse. The CDR3 is cut off 1 residue early in the read; its end comes from the germline J gene. The chain uses TRBV24 and TRBJ2-2, with D possibly being TRBD1 (6 bases). In germline, CDR1 is KGHTA, CDR2 FRNEEI. The CDR3 loop spans 15 amino acids. V lost 7 bases, J lost 1 base, and 13 bases lay in between. The CDR3 loop is CASTPGQLNTGQLYF. Incomplete CDR3 DNA: TGTGCCAGCACCCCGGGACAATTAAACACCGGGCAGCTCTAC.

On this clone itself: Mouse germline and gene names are used. The CDR3 end is not reached by the read, which stops 1 residue before it; the germline J gene fills it in. The chain carries TRBV13-2 and TRBJ2-3; D uncertain. Trimming pared 5 bases from V and 0 bases from J, leaving 10 bases between. Germline values: CDR1 NNHNN, CDR2 SYGAGS (reference sequence). The CDR3 sequence is 14 residues long. Partial CDR3 DNA: TGTGCCAGCGGGGGCAGAGCTAGTGCAGAAACGCTGTAT. Translating it yields CASGGRASAETLY. The whole CDR3 protein reads CASGGRASAETLYF.

Of note for this clone: Here the gene names and germline are mouse. The CDR3 is cut off 1 residue early in the read; its end comes from the germline J gene. The rearrangement links TRBV12-1 to TRBJ2-4, with TRBD2 identical over 8 bases. From germline, CDR1 is SGHSN and CDR2 HYEKVE. The CDR3 extends over 16 amino acids. The junction had 4 bases not matched to a gene; V was cut back by 0 bases and J by 0 bases. The CDR3 DNA, read in part, is TGTGCCAGCTCTCTCTTTTCTGGGGGGAGTCAAAACACCTTGTAC. This sequence encodes CASSLFSGGSQNTLY. The full-length CDR3 reads as CASSLFSGGSQNTLYF. Full variable domain (missing parts from reference TRBV12-1 and TRBJ2-4): DSGVVQSPRHIIKEKGGRSVLTCIPISGHSNVVWYQQTLGKELKFLIQHYEKVERDKGFLPSRFSVQQFDDYHSEMNMSALELEDSAMYFCASSLFSGGSQNTLYFGAGTRLSVL.

A few counts support this clone. Germline and genes: mouse. The CDR3 goes on 1 residue after the read ends, and that part is filled in from the germline J gene. The V call is TRBV26, the J call TRBJ2-5; TRBD2 matches at 11 bases. Trimming removed 4 bases from V and 4 bases from J; junction bases left unmatched: 1. This CDR3 is 14 amino acids long. CDR1 and CDR2 (germline): KGHPV, FQNQEV (reference sequence). CDR3 DNA, as far as it was read: TGTGCCAGCAGTCGGACTGGGGGGAAAGACACCCAGTAC. Translation gives CASSRTGGKDTQY. In full, the CDR3 is CASSRTGGKDTQYF.

In this sample, this clone turned up a few times. Mouse names are used for the genes. The read finishes 1 residue shy of the CDR3 end, and the germline J gene is used to complete it. The gene calls are TRBV13-3 and TRBJ2-5; D ambiguous. This CDR3 is 13 amino acids long. The germline gives CDR1 NNHDY, CDR2 SYVADS. Trimming removed 1 base from V and 2 bases from J, with 5 bases in between. The sequenced CDR3 bases are TGTGCCAGCAGTGATCTCGGCCAAGACACCCAGTAC. As protein: CASSDLGQDTQY. In full, the CDR3 reads CASSDLGQDTQYF.

With regard to this clone: Mouse gene names apply. The CDR3 DNA, read in part, is TGTGCCAGCAGCCAAGAGAGGGGGCACCAAGACACCCAGTAC. This sequence encodes CASSQERGHQDTQY. The entire CDR3 protein reads CASSQERGHQDTQYF. The chain is built from TRBV5 and TRBJ2-5, with D tentatively TRBD1 (7 bases). The read ends 1 residue before the CDR3 terminus; that terminus is restored from the germline J gene. The CDR3 contains 15 residues. Trimming left V 0 bases short and J 1 base short, with 8 bases between. Germline V gives CDR1 LGHNA, CDR2 YNLKQL (reference sequence).

Worth noting for this clone: The germline and genes are mouse ones. The read gets to within 1 residue of the CDR3 end, and the germline J gene fills in the rest. V usage is TRBV15 and J usage is TRBJ2-1; no clear D. This CDR3 is 12 amino acids long. CDR1 is SGHND and CDR2 is FRSKSL in the germline V gene. The ends were cut back, 6 bases at V and 6 bases at J, with 9 bases in the middle. CDR3 residues: CASSLQSAEQFF. Partial CDR3 DNA: TGTGCCAGCAGCCTACAGAGTGCTGAGCAGTTC.

Of note for this clone: Genes here carry mouse names. The CDR3 bases that were read are TGTGCCAGCAGCAACAGGGGGACCAACGAAAGATTATTT. Its translation: CASSNRGTNERLF. The CDR3 reads in full as CASSNRGTNERLFF. V gene TRBV3 combines with J gene TRBJ1-4; TRBD1 agrees at 8 bases. The CDR3 end is not reached by the read, which stops 1 residue before it; the germline J gene fills it in. Germline V CDR1 and CDR2: SNHLY, FYNGKV (reference sequence). This CDR3 is built from 14 residues. The V and J ends lost 5 bases and 3 bases, in that order; junction bases with no gene match: 2.

About this clone: The listed genes are named as in mouse. The sequence runs out 1 residue before the end of the CDR3; the remainder is reconstructed from the germline J gene. The J gene is TRBJ2-5, the V gene TRBV12-2, with 9 bases that match TRBD1. The CDR3 runs to 14 residues. The germline V gene encodes CDR1 SGHLS and CDR2 HYDKME. With 0 bases clipped from V and 6 bases from J, the junction kept 3 bases outside the gene matches. The CDR3 bases that were read are TGTGCCAGCTCTCTCGACAGGGGGGGGGACACCCAGTAC. Its translation: CASSLDRGGDTQY. In full, the CDR3 reads CASSLDRGGDTQYF.

A remark on this clone: The genes and germline here are from mouse. The CDR3 spells CASSNRYNSPLYF. The covered CDR3 bases are TGTGCCAGCAGTAACAGATATAATTCGCCCCTCTAC. This chain links TRBV26 with TRBJ1-6; D is undetermined. Read coverage stops 1 residue before the CDR3 terminus; the germline J gene supplies the remainder. TRBJ1-6 is placed among ORFs of uncertain function. The CDR3 runs 13 residues. Germline CDR1 is KGHPV and CDR2 is FQNQEV (reference sequence). V was clipped by 5 bases and J by 4 bases, with 6 bases between them.

To note about this clone: The gene symbols are mouse symbols. CDR3 in amino acids: CASSLQGTGNTLYF. The covered CDR3 bases are TGTGCCAGCAGCTTACAGGGTACTGGAAATACGCTCTAT. The J gene is TRBJ1-3, the V gene TRBV3, with a possible D match to TRBD1 (5 bases). The CDR3 extends 1 residue past the end of the read, so its final part is completed from the germline J gene. This CDR3 comprises 14 residues. Deletions cut 2 bases from V and 2 bases from J, with 7 bases between. Germline lookup yields CDR1 SNHLY and CDR2 FYNGKV (reference sequence).

Judged by abundance, this clone is large (0.1 to 1%). Genes and germline are mouse. The CDR3 is cut off 1 residue early in the read; its end comes from the germline J gene. The chain is built from TRBV3 and TRBJ2-7; TRBD2 agrees at 12 bases. This CDR3 comprises 14 residues. V lost 5 bases to trimming and J lost 4 bases; unmatched junction nucleotides: 3. Germline CDR1 SNHLY, CDR2 FYNGKV (reference sequence). CDR3 DNA (partial): TGTGCCAGCAGCCCTGGGACTGGGGGGTATGAACAGTAC. Protein: CASSPGTGGYEQY. The CDR3 in its entirety is CASSPGTGGYEQYF.

Comment on this clone: Gene names and germline match the mouse. The DNA read from the CDR3 is TGTGCCAGCAGCTTATTCTGGGGGGGCCAAGACACCCAGTAC. The encoded protein is CASSLFWGGQDTQY. The complete CDR3 protein is CASSLFWGGQDTQYF. The chain carries TRBV3 and TRBJ2-5, with 9 bases aligning to TRBD2. The CDR3 goes on 1 residue after the read ends, and that part is filled in from the germline J gene. J was trimmed by 2 bases and V by 2 bases; bases with no gene match: 2. Per germline, CDR1 SNHLY and CDR2 FYNGKV (reference sequence). This CDR3 region has 15 residues.

The sample holds one count of this clone. Each gene name is a mouse one. The CDR3 extends 1 residue past the end of the read, so its final part is completed from the germline J gene. The chain is built from TRBV3 and TRBJ2-5; TRBD1 matches 7 bases. Germline V lookup: CDR1 SNHLY, CDR2 FYNGKV (reference sequence). The CDR3 totals 13 residues. Trimming at V came to 6 bases and at J to 5 bases, leaving 5 bases not matched to a gene. The sequenced part of the CDR3 DNA is TGTGCCAGCAGAGCACAGGGGAGAGACACCCAGTAC. Protein sequence: CASRAQGRDTQY. The whole CDR3 protein is CASRAQGRDTQYF.

This clone was seen a handful of times. Mouse germline and gene names are used. The read ends 1 residue shy of where the CDR3 ends; the end is completed using the germline J gene. This sequence joins TRBV16 and TRBJ2-2; 10 bases fit TRBD2. Looked up from germline, CDR1 is SGHSA and CDR2 is FRNQAP. V dropped 3 bases and J dropped 0; count of bases not matched to a gene: 1. The CDR3 extends over 16 amino acids. The part of the CDR3 DNA that was read is TGTGCAAGCAGCTTGACTGGGGGGACAAACACCGGGCAGCTCTAC. Its translation: CASSLTGGTNTGQLY. The entire CDR3 protein is CASSLTGGTNTGQLYF.

Judged by abundance, this clone is medium-sized. The gene names given are mouse names. The read finishes 1 residue shy of the CDR3 end, and the germline J gene is used to complete it. The chain combines TRBV13-1 with TRBJ1-1; D remains ambiguous. This CDR3 contains 14 residues. Trimming cost V 0 bases and J 1 base, with 7 bases left between them. Germline assignment: CDR1 NSHNY and CDR2 SYGAGN. CDR3 DNA, as far as it was read: TGTGCCAGCAGTGATGGAGGGAGGAACACAGAAGTCTTC. Translating it yields CASSDGGRNTEVF. The entire CDR3 sequence reads CASSDGGRNTEVFF.

Of note for this clone: Mouse names are used for the genes. The sequence runs out 1 residue before the end of the CDR3; the remainder is reconstructed from the germline J gene. The chain employs TRBV16 and TRBJ1-1; perhaps TRBD1 as D (5 bases). From germline, CDR1 is SGHSA and CDR2 FRNQAP. Trimming shortened V by 0 bases and J by 4 bases, and 9 bases separated the two germline ends. The CDR3 has 14 residues. The CDR3 loop is CASSLEGGSTEVFF. CDR3 DNA (partial): TGTGCAAGCAGCTTAGAGGGGGGGTCCACAGAAGTCTTC. The full variable domain, with the rest looked up from reference TRBV16 and TRBJ1-1, is NAGVIQTPRHKVTGKGQEATLWCEPISGHSAVFWYRQTIVQGLEFLTYFRNQAPIDDSGMPKERFSAQMPNQSHSTLKIQSTQPQDSAVYLCASSLEGGSTEVFFGKGTRLTVV.